This T cell receptor (beta chain) comes out of a study of T-cell memory formation after mild COVID-19. Findings and limits, study-wide: Contracting CD8+ clones were enriched in EMRA, CD4+ mainly in CM and EM. From day 15 to 85, contracting clones were balanced between CD4 and CD8, whereas later expanders leaned toward CD4+.

Worth noting for this clonotype: As yet, its antigen is unknown.

Using constant-segment primers, 5'RACE produced TCR alpha and TCR beta cDNA libraries carrying sample barcodes and UMIs. MiXCR, applied by TCRdb to the 5' RACE reads, yields one record per CDR3 protein. The sample holds 400,000 to 500,000 distinct CDR3 sequences, 24% seen once. V lost 2 bases to trimming and J lost 2 bases, with 7 bases between them. Germline V gene data show CDR1 as SGHTA and CDR2 as FQGNSA. This CDR3 has 13 residues. This receptor was taken from an adult woman who had mild COVID-19 (a few samples of this study predate the infection). Cell type and time point are not known. This chain links TRBV7-2 with TRBJ2-7, with D unclear. Input material: PBMCs or a T cell subset sorted from them (not recorded which). This CDR3 reads CASSLSQTYEQYF. The CDR3 DNA follows: TGTGCCAGCAGCTTATCCCAAACCTACGAGCAGTACTTC. Full variable domain (outside the CDR3, taken from reference TRBV7-2 and TRBJ2-7): GAGVSQSPSNKVTEKGKDVELRCDPISGHTALYWYRQSLGQGLEFLIYFQGNSAPDKSGLPSDRFSAERTGGSVSTLTIQRTQQEDSAVYLCASSLSQTYEQYFGPGTRLTVT.